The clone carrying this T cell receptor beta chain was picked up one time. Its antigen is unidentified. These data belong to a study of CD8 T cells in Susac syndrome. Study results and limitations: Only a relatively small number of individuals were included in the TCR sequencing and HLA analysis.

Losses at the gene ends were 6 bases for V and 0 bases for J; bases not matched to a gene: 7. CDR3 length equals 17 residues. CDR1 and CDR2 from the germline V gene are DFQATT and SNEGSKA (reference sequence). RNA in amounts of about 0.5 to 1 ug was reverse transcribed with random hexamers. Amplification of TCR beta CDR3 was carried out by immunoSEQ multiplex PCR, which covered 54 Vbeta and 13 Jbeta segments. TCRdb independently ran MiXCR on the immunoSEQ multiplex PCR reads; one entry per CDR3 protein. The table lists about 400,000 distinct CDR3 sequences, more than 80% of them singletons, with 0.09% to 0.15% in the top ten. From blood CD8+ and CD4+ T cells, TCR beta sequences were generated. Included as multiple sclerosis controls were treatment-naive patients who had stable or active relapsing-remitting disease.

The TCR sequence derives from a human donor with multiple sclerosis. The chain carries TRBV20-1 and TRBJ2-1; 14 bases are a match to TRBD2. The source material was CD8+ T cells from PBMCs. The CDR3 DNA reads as TGCAGTGCGACGGGACTAGCGGGAGATTTCTCCTACAATGAGCAGTTCTTC. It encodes CSATGLAGDFSYNEQFF.